A selection of T cell receptor beta chains follows, all from one sample in a study of identical twins. TCRdb redid the calling of the 5' RACE reads with MiXCR, one entry per CDR3 protein. In the table there are about 100,000 distinct CDR3 sequences, 5.9% of which are singletons. The source material was memory T cells sorted from blood. These receptor sequences come from a woman aged 45-65 years in good health. Both conserved end residues are part of each CDR3. Fields, in order: CDR3 length, D gene, J gene, clone size, V gene, CDR3 DNA, CDR3 protein. D genes are given only for firm matches. Size tells how often a clone was seen (once, few, many) or the class of an expanded clone, and some rows leave it out.

>15|TRBD2|TRBJ2-1|few|TRBV15
TGTGCCACCAGCAGAGAAGGTCTAGCGGGAGGAGAGCAGTTCTTC
CATSREGLAGGEQFF
>17|.|TRBJ1-1|.|TRBV11-3
TGTGCCAGCAGCAGGATCTCAGGGACGTTGACCAACACTGAAGCTTTCTTT
CASSRISGTLTNTEAFF
>15|.|TRBJ2-2|many|TRBV5-5
TGTGCCAGCAGCCGGGGCGGCCAAAACACCGGGGAGCTGTTTTTT
CASSRGGQNTGELFF
>20|TRBD1|TRBJ1-1|many|TRBV7-6
TGTGCCAGCAGCTTACCAGGGGTGGGGACAGGCCATGATATGAACACTGAAGCTTTCTTT
CASSLPGVGTGHDMNTEAFF
>16|.|TRBJ2-5|.|TRBV20-1
TGCAGTGCTAGAGCCCCTGGAGGGGCTAACCAAGAGACCCAGTACTTC
CSARAPGGANQETQYF
>14|TRBD1|TRBJ1-4|many|TRBV6-1
TGTGCCAGCAGACCGACAGGGTATAATGAAAAACTGTTTTTT
CASRPTGYNEKLFF
>14|.|TRBJ1-2|.|TRBV2
TGTGCCAGCAGTGATGGCTGGAAGACTCTGGGCTACACCTTC
CASSDGWKTLGYTF
>15|.|TRBJ1-1|many|TRBV11-3
TGTGCCAGCAGCTTATACGGGGGGATCAACACTGAAGCTTTCTTT
CASSLYGGINTEAFF
>15|TRBD2|TRBJ2-3|many|TRBV10-2
TGCGCCAGCAGTGTAAGCGGGAGGGCGACAGATACGCAGTATTTT
CASSVSGRATDTQYF
>17|TRBD2|TRBJ2-5|.|TRBV20-1
TGCAGTGCTGATGGGGGGCTAGCGGGAGGAAATCAAGAGACCCAGTACTTC
CSADGGLAGGNQETQYF
>14|.|TRBJ1-1|many|TRBV9
TGTGCCAGCAGCGTAGCCCTGACGAACACTGAAGCTTTCTTT
CASSVALTNTEAFF
>14|.|TRBJ2-1|many|TRBV5-1
TGCGCCAGCAGCAGCGTTAGCTCCTACAATGAGCAGTTCTTC
CASSSVSSYNEQFF
>15|.|TRBJ2-1|many|TRBV4-1
TGCGCCAGCAGCCAAGACCCGGGCCCCTACAATGAGCAGTTCTTC
CASSQDPGPYNEQFF
>11|.|TRBJ1-1|.|TRBV7-8
TGTGCCAGCAGCCGGGACGTTGAAGCTTTCTTT
CASSRDVEAFF
>15|.|TRBJ2-1|many|TRBV11-2
TGTGCCAGCAGCTTCCTACTTCTATCCTACAATGAGCAGTTCTTC
CASSFLLLSYNEQFF
>14|.|TRBJ2-7|few|TRBV9
TGTGCCAGCAGCATCTATGACAGGTTCGACGAGCAGTACTTC
CASSIYDRFDEQYF
>16|.|TRBJ2-1|many|TRBV12-3/TRBV12-4
TGTGCCAGCAGTTTACAGCGCTCCCGCTCCTACAATGAGCAGTTCTTC
CASSLQRSRSYNEQFF
>15|TRBD2|TRBJ2-1|many|TRBV6-1
TGTGCCAGCGGGGGACTAGCGGACGTTTACAATGAGCAGTTCTTC
CASGGLADVYNEQFF
>14|TRBD1|TRBJ2-1|few|TRBV2
TGTGCCAGCGCCATTGGGACAGGGTACAATGAGCAGTTCTTC
CASAIGTGYNEQFF
>14|.|TRBJ2-1|.|TRBV7-2
TGTGCCAGCAGCACAGCGGCCCAATACAATGAGCAGTTCTTC
CASSTAAQYNEQFF
>15|TRBD1|TRBJ1-1|many|TRBV18
TGTGCCAGCTCACGGGACAGGGGGCTCGACACTGAAGCTTTCTTT
CASSRDRGLDTEAFF
>14|TRBD2|TRBJ2-5|many|TRBV5-5
TGTGCCAGCAGATCTAGCGGGAGTTCTGAGACCCAGTACTTC
CASRSSGSSETQYF
>18|TRBD2|TRBJ2-3|many|TRBV5-4
TGTGCCAGCAGCTCCATGCAAGCCCTAGCGGGAGAGGGAGATACGCAGTATTTT
CASSSMQALAGEGDTQYF
>14|TRBD2|TRBJ2-2|many|TRBV29-1
TGCAGCGTTAGCGGGAGCCTCGGCACCGGGGAGCTGTTTTTT
CSVSGSLGTGELFF
>14|.|TRBJ1-1|many|TRBV6-5
TGTGCCAGCAGTTACCGTCGGAGAAACACTGAAGCTTTCTTT
CASSYRRRNTEAFF
>15|.|TRBJ2-1|.|TRBV30
TGTGCCTGGAATCCGTGGGACGGGAGTAAGGATGAGCAGTTCTTC
CAWNPWDGSKDEQFF
>12|.|TRBJ2-3|many|TRBV29-1
TGCAGCGTTCGGACTAGCACAGATACGCAGTATTTT
CSVRTSTDTQYF
>18|TRBD2|TRBJ2-6|few|TRBV6-1
TGTGCCAGCAGTGAAGGGCTAGCGGGAGTGTTTGGGGCCAACGTCCTGACTTTC
CASSEGLAGVFGANVLTF
>11|.|TRBJ2-3|few|TRBV4-2
TGTGCCAGCAGCCAAGAAAGCACGCAGTATTTT
CASSQESTQYF
>15|TRBD2|TRBJ2-1|.|TRBV13
TGTGCCAGCAGCTTAAGGACTAGCGGGGGCAATGAGCAGTTCTTC
CASSLRTSGGNEQFF
>14|.|TRBJ2-5|many|TRBV10-3
TGTGCCTCGACCGCCGGGGCTGGGGAGAAGACCCAGTACTTC
CASTAGAGEKTQYF
>11|.|TRBJ2-1|many|TRBV12-3/TRBV12-4
TGTGCCAGCAGTACTGGGACTTGGGAGTTCTTC
CASSTGTWEFF
>17|.|TRBJ1-1|many|TRBV12-3/TRBV12-4
TGTGCCAGCAGTTTAAGTGGTTGGTCGGGAGTTGAGACTGAAGCTTTCTTT
CASSLSGWSGVETEAFF
>15|.|TRBJ2-3|many|TRBV5-1
TGCGCCAGCAGCCAGGGGGGTTTAGACGCAGATACGCAGTATTTT
CASSQGGLDADTQYF
>14|.|TRBJ1-3|many|TRBV7-9
TGTGCCAGCAGCCCCGACCGAGCTGGAGACACCATATATTTT
CASSPDRAGDTIYF
>14|.|TRBJ1-2|few|TRBV29-1
TGCAGCGTTGACGTCGTAGGGGCGGAGTATGGCTACACCTTC
CSVDVVGAEYGYTF
>16|TRBD1|TRBJ1-4|many|TRBV5-1
TGCGCCAGCAGCTTATCAGGGACAGCCGGAAATGAAAAACTGTTTTTT
CASSLSGTAGNEKLFF
>15|.|TRBJ2-1|many|TRBV7-8
TGTGCCAGCAGCGCCAGTCGACGCTCCTACAATGAGCAGTTCTTC
CASSASRRSYNEQFF
>13|.|TRBJ2-7|many|TRBV27
TGTGCCAGCAGTGCGCTAGGAGTCTACGAGCAGTACTTC
CASSALGVYEQYF
>16|TRBD2|TRBJ2-2|.|TRBV10-3
TGTGCCATCAGTGAGTGGAAAGCGGGAGACACCGGGGAGCTGTTTTTT
CAISEWKAGDTGELFF
>15|.|TRBJ1-1|many|TRBV3-1
TGTGCCAGCAGCCCCGTGGGAGGGGCGAACACTGAAGCTTTCTTT
CASSPVGGANTEAFF
>15|TRBD2|TRBJ2-1|many|TRBV5-1
TGCGCCAGCAGCTCGGGACTAGCGGGAGGGAATGAGCAGTTCTTC
CASSSGLAGGNEQFF
>19|TRBD2|TRBJ2-3|many|TRBV5-1
TGCGCCAGCAGACGATTGGGACTAGCAAGTCCCCGCCGCACAGATACGCAGTATTTT
CASRRLGLASPRRTDTQYF
>15|.|TRBJ2-2|many|TRBV12-3/TRBV12-4
TGTGCCAGCACCAAAGGGACGGGAAACACCGGGGAGCTGTTTTTT
CASTKGTGNTGELFF